Sequencing of this TCR beta chain was carried out in a study of CD8+CD57+ T cells in acquired aplastic anemia. Study findings and constraints: Between the patient and control groups, CD8+ Simpson's diversity did not differ significantly. Some 31 CD8+ CDR3 sequences were shared between patients and controls.

The ends were cut back, 1 base at V and 5 bases at J, with 9 bases in the middle. Germline loops: CDR1 DFQATT, CDR2 SNEGSKA (reference sequence). This CDR3 is 12 amino acids long. TCR beta VDJ and CDR3 profiling used genomic DNA as template. TCRdb re-called the reads with MiXCR, one entry per CDR3 protein. The table has fewer than 250,000 distinct CDR3 sequences, about 53% seen once. With respect to this clonotype: Its antigen remains unknown.

This chain uses TRBV20-1 with TRBJ2-7, with D unclear. This sequence was found in a human donor in good health, serving as a control. Sequencing used sorted CD4+, CD8+, or CD8+CD57+ T cells (not recorded which) from PBMCs. The CDR3 protein is CSARGTPNEQYF. The CDR3 nucleotides are TGCAGTGCTAGAGGCACTCCTAACGAGCAGTACTTC.